The rows below give T cell receptor beta chains drawn from one sample of a study of a mutant IDH1 vaccine in newly diagnosed glioma. Produced via immunoSEQ multiplex PCR; TCRdb's table is partial and in-frame only. The table lists roughly 70,000 clones, about 86% of them singletons. The sequencing here drew on PBMCs, taken from a glioma patient treated with radiotherapy, temozolomide or both. All receptors come from a man aged 25 to 40 with glioma. Each CDR3 is given with its conserved first and last residue. Each record gives: D gene, V gene, J gene, clone size, CDR3 protein, CDR3 DNA. D genes are given only for firm matches. Clone size, where shown, is once, few, many, or a class for clones that have expanded.

.	TRBV27	TRBJ2-7	.	CASSLYSSYEQYF	TGTGCCAGCAGTTTATACAGCTCCTACGAGCAGTACTTC
TRBD1	TRBV19	TRBJ1-2	few	CASSSRTGSYGYTF	TGTGCCAGTAGTAGCAGGACAGGGAGCTATGGCTACACCTTC
TRBD1	TRBV10-3	TRBJ1-1	.	CAISESGGNTEAFF	TGTGCCATCAGTGAGTCAGGGGGCAACACTGAAGCTTTCTTT
TRBD1	TRBV6-5	TRBJ2-7	.	CASSQRTGGYEQYF	TGTGCCAGCAGTCAACGGACAGGCGGCTACGAGCAGTACTTC
.	TRBV6-4	TRBJ1-2	.	CASSDSPGLNSYGYTF	TGTGCCAGCAGTGACTCCCCCGGACTTAACTCCTATGGCTACACCTTC
.	TRBV5-6	TRBJ1-2	.	CASSLEADGYTF	TGTGCCAGCAGCTTGGAGGCGGATGGCTACACCTTC
TRBD2	TRBV13	TRBJ2-5	.	CASSLKASGRQETQYF	TGTGCCAGCAGCTTAAAGGCTAGCGGGCGCCAAGAGACCCAGTACTTC
.	TRBV18	TRBJ1-3	.	CASSPAGTGNTIYF	TGTGCCAGCTCACCGGCTGGCACTGGAAACACCATATATTTT
.	TRBV29-1	TRBJ1-3	.	CSVWRDSGNTIYF	TGCAGCGTCTGGCGGGACTCTGGAAACACCATATATTTT
.	TRBV4-1	TRBJ1-5	once	CASSLSVGGAWSNQPQHF	TGCGCCAGCAGCCTCTCGGTGGGTGGGGCATGGAGCAATCAGCCCCAGCATTTT
.	TRBV6-1	TRBJ1-1	.	CASNRQKNTEAFF	TGTGCCAGCAATAGACAGAAGAACACTGAAGCTTTCTTT
TRBD1	TRBV5-6	TRBJ1-2	.	CASSGGQAVHGYTF	TGTGCCAGCAGCGGGGGACAGGCCGTCCATGGCTACACCTTC
.	TRBV28	TRBJ1-2	.	CASSSRRESFGGGFYGYTF	TGTGCCAGCAGCTCACGGAGGGAGTCTTTTGGTGGTGGGTTTTATGGCTACACCTTC
.	TRBV5-1	TRBJ2-3	.	CASSLGAARSDTQYF	TGCGCCAGCAGCTTGGGGGCCGCCCGTTCGGATACGCAGTATTTT
TRBD1	TRBV18	TRBJ2-7	.	CASSPRTGVGNYEQYF	TGTGCCAGCTCACCACGGACAGGGGTAGGGAACTACGAGCAGTACTTC
TRBD2	TRBV4-1	TRBJ2-3	once	CASSQASGGAGDTQYF	TGCGCCAGCAGCCAAGCGAGCGGGGGGGCCGGAGATACGCAGTATTTT
.	TRBV27	TRBJ1-6	.	CASRPEQSSYNSPLHF	TGTGCCAGCAGGCCCGAACAGAGCTCCTATAATTCACCCCTCCACTTT
.	TRBV5-4	TRBJ2-7	.	CASQGLNYEQYF	TGTGCCAGTCAGGGGTTGAACTACGAGCAGTACTTC
.	TRBV19	TRBJ1-2	.	CASSITQTTTYGYTF	TGTGCCAGTAGTATAACACAAACTACCACATATGGCTACACCTTC
.	TRBV25-1	TRBJ1-3	.	CASSVGIPGNTIYF	TGTGCCAGCAGTGTAGGGATCCCTGGAAACACCATATATTTT
TRBD1	TRBV2	TRBJ2-4	.	CASRLQGAAKNIQYF	TGTGCCAGCAGGCTACAGGGGGCAGCCAAAAACATTCAGTACTTC
.	TRBV25-1	TRBJ2-5	.	CASSRAETQYF	TGTGCCAGCAGCCGGGCAGAGACCCAGTACTTC
.	TRBV19	TRBJ2-7	.	CASSTSSYEQYF	TGTGCCAGTAGCACCAGCTCCTACGAGCAGTACTTC
TRBD1	TRBV27	TRBJ1-6	.	CASSYGTGNSPLHF	TGTGCCAGCAGCTACGGGACAGGGAATTCACCCCTCCACTTT
TRBD2	TRBV27	TRBJ2-3	.	CASSLWDSSGATDTQYF	TGTGCCAGCAGTTTATGGGACTCTAGCGGGGCTACAGATACGCAGTATTTT
.	TRBV30	TRBJ2-5	.	CAWSPPGLAVETQYF	TGTGCCTGGAGTCCCCCGGGACTCGCGGTAGAGACCCAGTACTTC
.	TRBV19	TRBJ1-6	.	CASWGRGNSPLHF	TGTGCCAGCTGGGGCAGGGGCAATTCACCCCTCCACTTT
TRBD1	TRBV30	TRBJ1-1	.	CAWNPGGGTEAFF	TGTGCCTGGAACCCAGGGGGGGGGACTGAAGCTTTCTTT
.	TRBV18	TRBJ1-5	.	CASSPPQGGNQPQHF	TGTGCCAGCTCACCACCACAGGGAGGGAATCAGCCCCAGCATTTT
.	TRBV7-9	TRBJ2-3	.	CASSLGRRPADTQYF	TGTGCCAGCAGCTTAGGCCGCAGACCCGCAGATACGCAGTATTTT
.	TRBV5-4	TRBJ1-3	.	CASSLMNLGGNSGNTIYF	TGTGCCAGCAGCTTGATGAACCTAGGGGGGAACTCTGGAAACACCATATATTTT
.	TRBV19	TRBJ2-5	once	CASSMDIHSEQETQYF	TGTGCCAGTAGTATGGACATCCATTCAGAACAAGAGACCCAGTACTTC
.	TRBV29-1	TRBJ1-5	few	CSVTRGFDQPQHF	TGCAGCGTGACCCGGGGGTTTGATCAGCCCCAGCATTTT
.	TRBV4-1	TRBJ1-5	.	CASSQVGHKGNQPQHF	TGCGCCAGCAGCCAAGTCGGGCACAAGGGCAATCAGCCCCAGCATTTT
TRBD1	TRBV6-4	TRBJ2-1	few	CASSDRGHNEQFF	TGTGCCAGCAGTGACAGGGGGCACAATGAGCAGTTCTTC
.	TRBV5-1	TRBJ2-1	.	CASSLGEFGVGNEQFF	TGCGCCAGCAGCTTGGGCGAGTTCGGGGTAGGCAATGAGCAGTTCTTC
TRBD2	TRBV12-5	TRBJ2-5	.	CASGSSLAKETQYF	TGTGCTAGTGGTTCGTCACTAGCGAAAGAGACCCAGTACTTC
.	TRBV7-9	TRBJ2-1	once	CASSLVATPDLGEQFF	TGTGCCAGCAGCTTAGTAGCCACACCCGACCTGGGTGAGCAGTTCTTC
.	TRBV27	TRBJ1-4	.	CASSFRPSSNEKLFF	TGTGCCAGCAGTTTCAGACCGTCAAGTAATGAAAAACTGTTTTTT
.	TRBV10-3	TRBJ2-7	.	CAISVLNAAYEQYF	TGTGCCATCAGTGTCCTCAACGCCGCCTACGAGCAGTACTTC